The 30 T cell receptor beta chains listed next were all sequenced from one sample in a study of T cell repertoires in cytomegalovirus infection. One entry per CDR3 protein results from TCRdb running MiXCR on the reads. The sample carries 300,000 or so distinct CDR3 sequences, around 9.1% recorded once. Sequencing was performed on PBMCs. Source of these receptors: a human donor in good health (CMV status not recorded). Some clones in this sample may be carry-over from other donors' samples.

The chain combines TRBV29-1 with TRBJ1-2, with D tentatively TRBD1 (6 bases). The CDR3 consists of 15 residues. V lost 7 bases and J lost 5, with 23 bases in between. Per germline, CDR1 SQVTM and CDR2 ANQGSEA. CDR3 nucleotide sequence: TGCAGCGGTTCCCCATCGGACAGAGGGGAATATGGCTACACCTTC. Translating it yields CSGSPSDRGEYGYTF.

This clonotype has only one observation. V usage is TRBV10-3 and J usage is TRBJ2-3; the D is unclear. The CDR3 has 14 amino acids. Germline CDR1 and CDR2: ENHRY and SYGVKD. V shed 10 bases and J shed 2 bases, with 16 bases lying between them. The chain's CDR3 is CASKVTDSTDTQYF. The CDR3 coding sequence is TGTGCCAGCAAGGTGACGGATTCCACAGATACGCAGTATTTT.

This clonotype was recorded many times. V is TRBV7-2 and J is TRBJ2-7; a possible D gene is TRBD2 (7 bases). Germline V gene sequence: CDR1 SGHTA, CDR2 FQGNSA. Trimming pared 5 bases from V and 3 bases from J, leaving 20 bases between. The length of the CDR3 is 16 residues. CDR3: CASSRAMAGAIYEQYF. The CDR3 nucleotides are TGTGCCAGCAGCCGGGCAATGGCGGGGGCCATCTACGAGCAGTACTTC.

The rearrangement uses TRBV13 and TRBJ1-6, with D perhaps matching TRBD1 (5 bases). This CDR3 is built from 15 residues. Germline loops: CDR1 PRHDT, CDR2 FYEKMQ (reference sequence). Deletions cut 0 bases from V and 11 bases from J, with 14 bases between. The CDR3 here is CASSLGLRGDTPLHF. CDR3 DNA: TGTGCCAGCAGCTTAGGCCTAAGGGGCGACACACCCCTCCACTTT.

Concerning this clonotype: The CDR3 carries no conserved terminal phenylalanine or tryptophan, so it likely arises from a read error. The genes are TRBV24-1 and TRBJ2-3; 8 nucleotides line up with TRBD2. The CDR3 contains 15 residues. Germline loops: CDR1 KGHDR, CDR2 SFDVKD. The CDR3 reads CATSDPRTSIDTQYY. The CDR3 coding sequence is TGTGCCACCAGTGATCCACGGACTAGCATAGATACGCAGTATTAT.

There are many counts of this clonotype. The rearrangement joins TRBV12-3 or TRBV12-4 to TRBJ2-7; weak D call: TRBD1 (7 bases). V dropped 3 bases and J dropped 2 bases, with 11 bases sitting between them. This CDR3 has 14 amino acids. CDR3 in amino acids: CASSFQGGTYEQYF. The CDR3 DNA is TGTGCCAGCAGTTTCCAGGGGGGAACCTACGAGCAGTACTTC.

This clonotype was observed a handful of times. The gene calls are TRBV2 and TRBJ2-2; D is uncertain. The CDR3 loop spans 13 amino acids. V was pared by 9 bases and J by 7 bases, with 15 bases between. Germline CDR1 SNHLY, CDR2 FYNNEI. CDR3 in DNA: TGTGCCAGTTTGGGCGCCCCCAACGGGGAGCTGTTTTTT. This gives the protein CASLGAPNGELFF.

There are many counts of this clonotype. V gene TRBV6-1 combines with J gene TRBJ2-1; TRBD2 aligns across 12 bases. The CDR3 extends over 16 amino acids. After removal of 9 bases from V and 0 bases from J, the junction contained 6 bases not matched to a gene. Germline CDR1 MNHNS, CDR2 SASEGT. The CDR3 DNA follows: TGTGCCAGACTAGCGGGGGGCTCAAGCTCCTACAATGAGCAGTTCTTC. Translation gives CARLAGGSSSYNEQFF.

In this sample, this clonotype turned up many times. J is TRBJ2-1 and V is TRBV5-8; a weak D match, TRBD1 (6 bases). Germline-derived CDR1 and CDR2 are SGHTS and YDEGEE. This CDR3 region has 13 residues. V lost 4 bases to trimming and J lost 8 bases, with 13 bases between them. The CDR3: CASSVIRGHEQFF. CDR3 sequence (DNA): TGTGCCAGCAGCGTCATCAGGGGCCATGAGCAGTTCTTC.

This clonotype was seen more than once but under ten times. This sequence joins TRBV28 and TRBJ2-5; D is unclear. The CDR3 consists of 13 residues. Trimming removed 5 bases from V and 5 bases from J, with 12 bases in between. Looked up from germline, CDR1 is MDHEN and CDR2 is SYDVKM. The CDR3 nucleotides are TGTGCCAGCAGTAACCCGCCTGGGGAGACCCAGTACTTC. It is translated as CASSNPPGETQYF.

This clonotype was counted at least ten times. The gene calls are TRBV28 and TRBJ1-4; D possibly corresponds to TRBD1 (5 bases). The CDR3 is made up of 17 amino acids. Germline V gives CDR1 MDHEN, CDR2 SYDVKM. Between the trimmed V and J ends, which lost 3 bases and 1 base, there was a span of 15 bases. In nucleotides, the CDR3 is TGTGCCAGCAGTTTTGCTGGGGGATCGGGAACTAATGAAAAACTGTTTTTT. It yields the protein CASSFAGGSGTNEKLFF.

V and J are TRBV29-1 and TRBJ1-2; 8 bases map to TRBD1. With V trimmed by 5 bases and J by 4 bases, 12 bases remained unmatched. Germline values: CDR1 SQVTM, CDR2 ANQGSEA. The CDR3 totals 15 residues. The CDR3 bases are TGCAGCGTTCGCGCGGACAGGGTATTGATCTATGGCTACACCTTC. Encoded protein: CSVRADRVLIYGYTF.

This clonotype came up many times. The chain carries TRBV28 and TRBJ1-2, with D possibly matching TRBD1 (6 bases). Per the germline V gene, CDR1 is MDHEN and CDR2 is SYDVKM. Trimming removed 4 bases from V and 4 bases from J, with 10 bases in between. This CDR3 is 13 amino acids long. The CDR3 DNA reads as TGTGCCAGCAGTTGGGGACAAGTCTATGGCTACACCTTC. Its translation: CASSWGQVYGYTF.

This clonotype was recorded at least ten times. This chain uses TRBV12-3 or TRBV12-4 with TRBJ1-4; D gene uncertain. V was clipped by 8 bases and J by 3 bases, with 16 bases between them. CDR3 length: 15 residues. Here the CDR3 DNA reads TGTGCCAGCCAGCTGAGGGCCGTGGCTAATGAAAAACTGTTTTTT. Translated, it gives CASQLRAVANEKLFF.

This clonotype was recorded at least ten times. This sequence joins TRBV7-2 and TRBJ2-1; 12 bases are a match to TRBD2. In germline, CDR1 is SGHTA, CDR2 FQGNSA. Losses at the gene ends were 5 bases for V and 12 bases for J; bases not matched to a gene: 14. CDR3 length: 16 amino acids. The CDR3 DNA is TGTGCCAGCAGCCAGACCGGGCTAGCGGGGGGGCCGGGGCAGTTCTTC. Amino acids: CASSQTGLAGGPGQFF.

The rearrangement uses TRBV27 and TRBJ2-2; D unclear. The CDR3 has 16 amino acids. The V gene's germline CDR1 is MNHEY and CDR2 SMNVEV (reference sequence). V was cut by 8 bases and J by 0 bases, with 16 bases left in between. CDR3 nucleotide sequence: TGTGCCAGCTCCCCCACAAGGCGGACGAACACCGGGGAGCTGTTTTTT. Protein product: CASSPTRRTNTGELFF.

Notes on this clonotype: The junction and the germline gene differ at one end; a read error may be behind it. This sequence joins TRBV29-1 and TRBJ1-2, with D hard to call. Germline CDR1 and CDR2: SQVTM and ANQGSEA. This CDR3 contains 13 residues. The CDR3 DNA sequence: TGCAGCGTTGAGATGGAGGCTAACTGTGGCTACACCTTC. Translating gives CSVEMEANCGYTF.

This clonotype was observed a few times. V and J are TRBV5-1 and TRBJ2-1; 10 nucleotides line up with TRBD1. V shed 3 bases, J shed 4 bases, and the junction held 4 bases outside the gene matches. The CDR3 sequence is 15 residues long. Looked up from germline, CDR1 is SGHRS and CDR2 is YFSETQ. CDR3 DNA: TGCGCCAGCAGCTCTCCGGACAGGGGGTACAATGAGCAGTTCTTC. Translation gives CASSSPDRGYNEQFF. Combining the CDR3 with reference TRBV5-1 and TRBJ2-1 gives the whole variable domain KAGVTQTPRYLIKTRGQQVTLSCSPISGHRSVSWYQQTPGQGLQFLFEYFSETQRNKGNFPGRFSGRQFSNSRSEMNVSTLELGDSALYLCASSSPDRGYNEQFFGPGTRLTVL.

This clonotype was seen ten or more times. The rearrangement links TRBV2 to TRBJ2-7; D unresolved. Between the trimmed V and J ends, which lost 4 bases and 2 bases, there was a span of 9 bases. The CDR3 sequence is 13 residues long. The germline CDR1 and CDR2 sequences are SNHLY and FYNNEI. CDR3 protein: CASSAQGAYEQYF. The CDR3 region has the DNA TGTGCCAGCAGTGCGCAAGGTGCCTACGAGCAGTACTTC.

This clonotype was seen only a few times. The V call is TRBV20-1, the J call TRBJ1-1; no clear D. Per the germline V gene, CDR1 is DFQATT and CDR2 is SNEGSKA (reference sequence). The ends were cut back, 1 base at V and 3 bases at J, with 15 bases in the middle. The CDR3 spans 15 residues. In nucleotides, the CDR3 is TGCAGTGCTAGAGGTAGGCCCCCCAAGGACACTGAAGCTTTCTTT. Protein sequence: CSARGRPPKDTEAFF.

This clonotype was counted many times. The chain has TRBV29-1 and TRBJ1-2; perhaps TRBD1 as D (6 bases). The CDR3 has 11 residues. V shed 4 bases and J shed 5 bases, with 8 bases lying between them. Germline V gives CDR1 SQVTM, CDR2 ANQGSEA. The CDR3 sequence is CSVGQEYGYTF. CDR3 nucleotide sequence: TGCAGCGTTGGACAGGAGTATGGCTACACCTTC.

This clonotype was observed a few times. This chain links TRBV2 with TRBJ2-1; D is possibly TRBD1 (5 bases). V dropped 5 bases and J dropped 8 bases, with 13 bases sitting between them. This CDR3 contains 13 residues. The germline gives CDR1 SNHLY, CDR2 FYNNEI. CDR3 bases: TGTGCCAGCAGTCTTCAGGGTGGCTATGAGCAGTTCTTC. This gives the protein CASSLQGGYEQFF.

This clonotype was counted at least ten times. The CDR3 reads CASTEGGQSSGNTIYF. DNA for the CDR3: TGTGCCAGCACCGAAGGGGGACAGAGCTCTGGAAACACCATATATTTT. The rearrangement joins TRBV12-3 or TRBV12-4 to TRBJ1-3, with 7 bases identical to TRBD1. Trimming at V came to 7 bases and at J to 0 bases, leaving 9 bases not matched to a gene. The CDR3 covers 16 residues.

This clonotype has at least ten counts. The chain has TRBV24-1 and TRBJ2-3; tentatively, D is TRBD1 (5 bases). CDR1 is KGHDR and CDR2 is SFDVKD in the germline V gene. The CDR3 consists of 16 residues. V lost 4 bases and J 2 bases, leaving 15 bases between the germline ends. Here the CDR3 reads CATSDAGSQDTDTQYF. Written as DNA, the CDR3 is TGTGCCACCAGTGACGCAGGGTCCCAAGACACAGATACGCAGTATTTT.

The V gene is TRBV10-2, the J gene TRBJ2-7, with 9 bases lining up with TRBD2. V shed 7 bases, J shed 0 bases, and the junction held 7 bases outside the gene matches. Germline lookup yields CDR1 WSHSY and CDR2 SAAADI. The CDR3 length is 15 residues. The CDR3 is CASTDRAGGSYEQYF. In DNA form, the CDR3 reads TGCGCCAGCACAGACAGAGCGGGGGGCTCCTACGAGCAGTACTTC.

The chain recombines TRBV7-2 with TRBJ2-7; TRBD1 or TRBD2 may be the D gene (5 bases each). Germline loops: CDR1 SGHTA, CDR2 FQGNSA. The V end was cut by 5 bases, the J end by 3 bases, with 17 bases between. The CDR3 contains 15 residues. CDR3 residues: CASSQGRLGHYEQYF. The CDR3 coding sequence is TGTGCCAGCAGCCAGGGACGCCTGGGGCACTACGAGCAGTACTTC.

The rearrangement joins TRBV20-1 to TRBJ2-5; D not resolved. Germline V gives CDR1 DFQATT, CDR2 SNEGSKA (reference sequence). The length of the CDR3 is 15 residues. Trimming took off 0 bases at V and 5 bases at J, with 16 bases between the two ends. The CDR3 protein is CSARDRSVIRETQYF. In DNA form, the CDR3 reads TGCAGTGCTAGAGATCGGTCAGTGATTCGGGAGACCCAGTACTTC.

This clonotype was found many times. V is TRBV10-3 and J is TRBJ2-2; TRBD1 agrees at 8 bases. Germline V CDR1 and CDR2: ENHRY, SYGVKD. Trimming removed 0 bases from V and 4 bases from J; junction bases left unmatched: 7. The CDR3 length is 17 residues. The CDR3 coding sequence is TGTGCCATCAGTGAGTCGGGACAGGAATGGGTCACCGGGGAGCTGTTTTTT. Its translation is CAISESGQEWVTGELFF.

The chain combines TRBV6-2 or TRBV6-3 with TRBJ2-1; TRBD2 agrees at 12 bases. The V gene's germline CDR1 is MNHEY and CDR2 SVGEGT. The CDR3 sequence is 16 residues long. V trimming: 6 bases; J trimming: 8 bases; junction bases outside the gene matches: 11. CDR3 region: CASRPILAGGLDEQFF. The DNA of the CDR3 is TGTGCCAGCAGGCCGATCCTAGCGGGGGGGCTGGATGAGCAGTTCTTC.

This clonotype was seen a few times. This chain uses TRBV7-2 with TRBJ2-7; 7 nucleotides match TRBD2. Germline-derived CDR1 and CDR2 are SGHTA and FQGNSA. V dropped 1 base and J dropped 2; count of bases not matched to a gene: 5. CDR3 length: 15 amino acids. The CDR3 sequence: CASSLGWRGTYEQYF. The CDR3 nucleotides read TGTGCCAGCAGCTTAGGGTGGCGGGGGACCTACGAGCAGTACTTC.